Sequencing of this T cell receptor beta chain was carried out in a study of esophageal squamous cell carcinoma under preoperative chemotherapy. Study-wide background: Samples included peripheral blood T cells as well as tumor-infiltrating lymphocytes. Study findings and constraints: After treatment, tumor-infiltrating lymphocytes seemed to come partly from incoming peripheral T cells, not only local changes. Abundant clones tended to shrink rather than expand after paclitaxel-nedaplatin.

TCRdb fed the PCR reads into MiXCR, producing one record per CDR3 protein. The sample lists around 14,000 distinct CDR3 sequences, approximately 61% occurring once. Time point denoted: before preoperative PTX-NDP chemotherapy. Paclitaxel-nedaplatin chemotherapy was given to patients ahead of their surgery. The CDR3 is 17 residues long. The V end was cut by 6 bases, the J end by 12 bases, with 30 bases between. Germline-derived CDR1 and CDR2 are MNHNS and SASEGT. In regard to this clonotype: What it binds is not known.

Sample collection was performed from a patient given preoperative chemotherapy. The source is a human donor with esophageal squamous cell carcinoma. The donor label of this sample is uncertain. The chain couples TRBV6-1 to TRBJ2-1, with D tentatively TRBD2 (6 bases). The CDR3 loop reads CASSLLPSGPNTGAQFF. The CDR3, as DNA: TGTGCCAGCAGCCTCCTTCCCAGCGGGCCGAACACCGGGGCGCAGTTCTTC.